The 2 T cell receptor beta chains listed next were all sequenced from one sample in a study of T cell responses to AZD1222 COVID-19 vaccine. Profiling relied on immunoSEQ multiplex PCR, and the TCRdb table lists in-frame clones only, not all of them. The profile covers 85,000 or so clones, with over 80% appearing a single time and approximately 10% taken by the ten largest. The specimen was peripheral blood, collected 28 days after the second AZD1222 dose. The receptors derive from an adult who received the AZD1222 COVID-19 vaccine.

The chain has TRBV13 and TRBJ2-3, with TRBD2 as a possible D gene (5 bases). V was trimmed by 4 bases and J by 8 bases, leaving 13 bases between them. Germline V gene data show CDR1 as PRHDT and CDR2 as FYEKMQ (reference sequence). This CDR3 contains 13 residues. For the CDR3, the DNA is TGTGCCAGCAGCTGGACGGCTGGAGGTACGCAGTATTTT. Residues: CASSWTAGGTQYF.

The rearrangement joins TRBV4-1 to TRBJ1-2; D is possibly TRBD1 (5 bases). The germline V gene has CDR1 MGHRA and CDR2 YSYEKL. The CDR3 spans 15 residues. The V and J ends lost 0 bases and 6 bases respectively, with 14 bases between them. CDR3 sequence (DNA): TGCGCCAGCAGCCAAGAAGGGGCAGGGTGGGATGGCTACACCTTC. It encodes CASSQEGAGWDGYTF.